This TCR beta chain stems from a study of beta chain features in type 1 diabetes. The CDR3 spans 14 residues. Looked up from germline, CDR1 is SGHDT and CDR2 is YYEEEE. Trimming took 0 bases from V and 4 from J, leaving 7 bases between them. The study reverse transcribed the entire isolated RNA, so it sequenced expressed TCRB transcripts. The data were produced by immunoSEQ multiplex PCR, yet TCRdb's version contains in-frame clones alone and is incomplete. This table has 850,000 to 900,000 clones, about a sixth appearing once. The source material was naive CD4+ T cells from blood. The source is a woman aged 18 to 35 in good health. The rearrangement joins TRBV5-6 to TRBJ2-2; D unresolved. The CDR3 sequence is CASSLDGSTGELFF. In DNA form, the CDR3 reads TGTGCCAGCAGCTTGGACGGTTCCACCGGGGAGCTGTTTTTT. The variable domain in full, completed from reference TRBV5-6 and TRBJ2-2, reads DAGVTQSPTHLIKTRGQQVTLRCSPKSGHDTVSWYQQALGQGPQFIFQYYEEEERQRGNFPDRFSGHQFPNYSSELNVNALLLGDSALYLCASSLDGSTGELFFGEGSRLTVL.